The 15 T cell receptor beta chains below were found in one sample sequenced in a study of OX40 agonist ivuxolimab in advanced cancers. Generated by immunoSEQ multiplex PCR, the TCRdb table keeps only in-frame clones and is missing some. The table has about 82,000 clones, approximately 87% seen once. Sample: CD4+ or CD8+ T cells sorted from blood, taken in a trial of the OX40 agonist ivuxolimab. The receptor set was obtained from an adult with an advanced solid tumor such as melanoma, head and neck, liver or kidney cancer.

The J gene is TRBJ2-7, the V gene TRBV18; D is perhaps TRBD1 or TRBD2 (7 bases each). This CDR3 has 13 amino acids. V lost 6 bases and J lost 6, with 15 bases in between. The V gene's germline CDR1 is KGHSH and CDR2 LQKENI. CDR3 sequence (DNA): TGTGCCAGCTCCCAGGGGGGGGACTTCGAGCAGTACTTC. This sequence encodes CASSQGGDFEQYF. The full variable domain, with the rest looked up from reference TRBV18 and TRBJ2-7, is NAGVMQNPRHLVRRRGQEARLRCSPMKGHSHVYWYRQLPEEGLKFMVYLQKENIIDESGMPKERFSAEFPKEGPSILRIQQVVRGDSAAYFCASSQGGDFEQYFGPGTRLTVT.

The chain's CDR3 is CASTMGLGQETQYF. The CDR3 nucleotides are TGTGCCAGCACCATGGGACTCGGCCAAGAGACCCAGTACTTC. This rearrangement joins TRBV2 to TRBJ2-5, with D tentatively TRBD2 (6 bases). The V and J ends lost 7 bases and 1 base respectively, with 13 bases between them. Germline lookup yields CDR1 SNHLY and CDR2 FYNNEI. The CDR3 totals 14 residues.

CDR3 sequence: CASSLKTSTDTQYF. CDR3 bases: TGCGCCAGCAGCTTGAAAACCAGCACAGATACGCAGTATTTT. The chain couples TRBV5-1 to TRBJ2-3; D is unresolved. CDR3 length: 14 residues. V was pared by 1 base and J by 0 bases, with 6 bases between. Germline CDR1 is SGHRS and CDR2 is YFSETQ.

The CDR3 DNA follows: TGTGCCAGCAGTTTAGAGGTGCCAGGGAATCAGCCCCAGCATTTT. It yields the protein CASSLEVPGNQPQHF. This chain joins TRBV28 and TRBJ1-5; a weak D match, TRBD1 (5 bases). Trimming pared 2 bases from V and 4 bases from J, leaving 12 bases between. The CDR3 is 15 amino acids. Looked up from germline, CDR1 is MDHEN and CDR2 is SYDVKM.

This clone was observed once. The chain is built from TRBV6-1 and TRBJ1-2; 7 positions match TRBD1. CDR3 size: 15 residues. Germline assignment: CDR1 MNHNS and CDR2 SASEGT. V shed 7 bases and J 10 bases; nucleotides not matched to a gene: 18. CDR3 DNA: TGTGCCAGCACTGGGAATAACAGGGGCTTAAACGTCTACACCTTC. Translation: CASTGNNRGLNVYTF.

CDR3 protein: CASSFPGHRKEKLFF. CDR3 sequence (DNA): TGTGCCAGCAGCTTTCCGGGACACAGGAAGGAAAAACTGTTTTTT. The chain couples TRBV7-9 to TRBJ1-4; possibly TRBD1 for D (6 bases). V lost 3 bases and J lost 8, with 16 bases in between. CDR3 length: 15 amino acids. Germline assignment: CDR1 SEHNR and CDR2 FQNEAQ (reference sequence). Supplemented by reference TRBV7-9 and TRBJ1-4, the full variable domain reads DTGVSQNPRHKITKRGQNVTFRCDPISEHNRLYWYRQTLGQGPEFLTYFQNEAQLEKSRLLSDRFSAERPKGSFSTLEIQRTEQGDSAMYLCASSFPGHRKEKLFFGSGTQLSVL.

The chain is built from TRBV7-8 and TRBJ2-3; D could derive from TRBD1 or TRBD2 (5 bases each). The CDR3 is 15 residues long. The V gene lost 4 bases and the J gene lost 4 bases, with 15 bases spanning the gap. Germline-derived CDR1 and CDR2 are SGHVS and FQNEAQ. The CDR3: CASSSRDGGADTQYF. The CDR3 coding sequence is TGTGCCAGCAGCTCTCGGGACGGTGGGGCAGATACGCAGTATTTT.

This clone occurred a few times. This chain uses TRBV14 with TRBJ1-6, with D unresolved. Trimming left V 1 base short and J 9 bases short, with 13 bases between. Germline loops: CDR1 SGHDN, CDR2 FVKESK. The CDR3 runs 15 residues. The CDR3 spells CASSQGYIEGSPLHF. The CDR3 DNA reads TGTGCCAGCAGCCAAGGGTATATCGAGGGTTCACCCCTCCACTTT.

The V call is TRBV19, the J call TRBJ1-4; no clear D. This CDR3 is 13 amino acids long. Germline-derived CDR1 and CDR2 are LNHDA and SQIVND (reference sequence). Between the trimmed V and J ends, which lost 4 bases and 14 bases, there was a span of 17 bases. This CDR3 reads CASSTGARQRLFF. In nucleotides, the CDR3 is TGTGCCAGTAGTACAGGTGCCCGTCAGAGGCTGTTTTTT.

The V gene is TRBV5-4, the J gene TRBJ1-2; TRBD1 aligns across 7 bases. V lost 1 base to trimming and J lost 2 bases; unmatched junction nucleotides: 5. The CDR3 runs to 15 residues. Germline CDR1 reads SGHNT; CDR2 reads YYREEE (reference sequence). The CDR3 DNA follows: TGTGCCAGCAGCTTGTCAGGGGGACGGAACTATGGCTACACCTTC. As protein: CASSLSGGRNYGYTF.

This chain uses TRBV4-2 with TRBJ1-2, with D tentatively TRBD1 (5 bases). The V end lost 4 bases, the J end lost 1 base, and 19 bases lay between the germline ends. Germline CDR1 LGHNA, CDR2 YNFKEQ. The CDR3 totals 17 residues. The CDR3, as DNA: TGTGCCAGCAGCCCGGCAATCGACAGCTCGGATAACTATGGCTACACCTTC. Protein product: CASSPAIDSSDNYGYTF.

This rearrangement joins TRBV2 to TRBJ1-1; 7 nucleotides line up with TRBD1. V shed 5 bases, J shed 4 bases, and the junction held 10 bases outside the gene matches. Per germline, CDR1 SNHLY and CDR2 FYNNEI. The CDR3 covers 15 residues. CDR3 nucleotide sequence: TGTGCCAGCAGTTCGACAGGGTGGGAGAGCACTGAAGCTTTCTTT. This sequence encodes CASSSTGWESTEAFF. Based on the CDR3 plus reference TRBV2 and TRBJ1-1, the full variable domain is EPEVTQTPSHQVTQMGQEVILRCVPISNHLYFYWYRQILGQKVEFLVSFYNNEISEKSEIFDDQFSVERPDGSNFTLKIRSTKLEDSAMYFCASSSTGWESTEAFFGQGTRLTVV.

The chain recombines TRBV19 with TRBJ1-3; possible D gene TRBD1, 6 bases. The CDR3 runs 16 residues. Between the trimmed V and J ends, which lost 4 bases and 1 base, there was a span of 14 bases. CDR1 and CDR2 (germline): LNHDA, SQIVND (reference sequence). The CDR3 spells CASSTRRGESGNTIYF. The CDR3 nucleotides read TGTGCCAGTAGTACCCGAAGGGGGGAATCTGGAAACACCATATATTTT.

J is TRBJ2-2 and V is TRBV5-1, with 7 bases matching TRBD2. This CDR3 is 17 amino acids long. V lost 1 base to trimming and J lost 5 bases; unmatched junction nucleotides: 11. Germline lookup yields CDR1 SGHRS and CDR2 YFSETQ. CDR3 sequence reads: CASSLLTPGLSTGELFF. For the CDR3, the DNA is TGCGCCAGCAGCTTGTTGACCCCGGGACTAAGTACCGGGGAGCTGTTTTTT.

The rearrangement uses TRBV2 and TRBJ1-2; D is uncertain. This CDR3 comprises 14 residues. Per the germline V gene, CDR1 is SNHLY and CDR2 is FYNNEI. Trimming took off 1 base at V and 5 bases at J, with 11 bases between the two ends. The CDR3 DNA sequence: TGTGCCAGCAGTGAAGAAGTTACGATTTATGGCTACACCTTC. Protein product: CASSEEVTIYGYTF.